A single TCR beta chain is shown here with its context. In the PCR, 60 Vbeta and 13 Jbeta primers were used. The assay was immunoSEQ multiplex PCR, and TCRdb's table has in-frame clones only and misses some. The sample contains more than 200,000 clones, almost 80% of which appear only once. This entry is derived from a study of cytomegalovirus exposure and HLA in healthy donors. V was clipped by 7 bases and J by 4 bases, with 20 bases between them. Germline assignment: CDR1 MNHEY and CDR2 SMNVEV (reference sequence). CDR3 length: 15 amino acids. The chain joins TRBV27 to TRBJ2-7, with a possible D match to TRBD2 (5 bases). Sequencing used PBMCs. This clonotype originated in a man between 18 and 29 years old in good health and CMV-seronegative. Here the CDR3 reads CASNGLRGREYEQYF. The CDR3 bases are TGTGCCAGCAACGGACTGCGCGGTCGGGAATACGAGCAGTACTTC.